This T cell receptor (beta chain) was retrieved from a study of a mutant IDH1 vaccine in newly diagnosed glioma. For the study at large: Most had both radiotherapy and temozolomide beforehand; others had only one. Study results and caveats: Across multiple MHC alleles, 93.3% of patients had vaccine-induced responses.

Trimming took 7 bases from V and 1 from J, leaving 10 bases between them. The germline V gene encodes CDR1 SNHLY and CDR2 FYNNEI. There are 14 residues in the CDR3. Produced via immunoSEQ multiplex PCR; TCRdb's table is partial and in-frame only. The sample includes tens of thousands of clones, 65% to 80% of them seen just once. With respect to this clone: Its antigen is currently unknown.

Indicated time point: week 47, end of study. Each dose delivered 300 ug of mutant IDH1 20-mer peptide subcutaneously with imiquimod. All eight of the vaccinations patients received fell in weeks 1, 3, 5, 7, 11, 15, 19 and 23. This chain uses TRBV2 with TRBJ2-2; D unresolved. The sequenced sample was PBMCs, obtained from a glioma patient whose treatment included an IDH1 peptide vaccine. This clonotype was obtained from a man between 40 and 49 years old with glioma. The DNA for the CDR3 is TGTGCCAGCAAAAGAGCAGAGAACACCGGGGAGCTGTTTTTT. The encoded protein is CASKRAENTGELFF.